This is a list of T cell receptor beta chains from one sample in a study of blood T cell repertoires in COVID-19. TCRdb's copy holds only in-frame clones and misses some; the assay was immunoSEQ multiplex PCR. Of 90,000 to 130,000 clones listed, approximately 85% are singletons. Specimen: peripheral blood. These receptors were taken from a man in his 70s with acute or convalescent COVID-19. CDR3s include the opening cysteine and the closing phenylalanine or tryptophan. D genes are given only for firm matches. Not all rows give a size; the values are once, few, many and, for expanded clones, a class.

TRBV9,few,TRBJ1-1,TRBD1,TGTGCCAGCAGCGTAGCTGATGGACAGGGTATATTCTTT,CASSVADGQGIFF
TRBV3-1/TRBV3-2,.,TRBJ1-2,.,TGTGCCAGCAGCCAAGCCGGGGGCTACACCTTC,CASSQAGGYTF
TRBV7-6,.,TRBJ1-5,.,TGTGCCAGCAGCTTATCCCCCGACAGACGTGAAAAGAATCAGCCCCAGCATTTT,CASSLSPDRREKNQPQHF
TRBV6-5,.,TRBJ2-1,TRBD1,TGTGCCAGCAGGGGGACAGGGGCGTCCTACAATGAGCAGTTCTTC,CASRGTGASYNEQFF
TRBV6-5,.,TRBJ1-2,TRBD1,TGTGCCAGCAGTAGCCGACAGGGGCCAATCCATGGCTACACCTTC,CASSSRQGPIHGYTF
TRBV5-4,few,TRBJ2-1,TRBD2,TGTGCCAGCAGCTTGGCGACTAGCGGCTACAATGAGCAGTTCTTC,CASSLATSGYNEQFF
TRBV3-1/TRBV3-2,.,TRBJ2-3,TRBD2,TGTGCCAGCAGCCGCCGGGTAGCGGGGGATATCAGCACAGATACGCAGTATTTT,CASSRRVAGDISTDTQYF
TRBV19,.,TRBJ2-3,.,TGTGCCAGCTCACAGGGTGGAGGCACAGATACGCAGTATTTT,CASSQGGGTDTQYF
TRBV7-3,.,TRBJ2-2,.,TGTGCCAGCAGCTCCCGACGGGGCACCGGGGAGCTGTTTTTT,CASSSRRGTGELFF
TRBV2,.,TRBJ1-2,TRBD1,TGTGCCAGCAGTGGAGGGGGCGGGTATGGCTACACCTTC,CASSGGGGYGYTF
TRBV5-1,.,TRBJ1-2,.,TGCGCCAGCAGCTTACTCCAGGGTAGTGGCTACACCTTC,CASSLLQGSGYTF
TRBV6-1,.,TRBJ1-5,TRBD1,TGTGCCAGCAGTGAAGCGGCAGGGGGCAGGGGTCAGCCCCAGCATTTT,CASSEAAGGRGQPQHF
TRBV5-1,.,TRBJ2-1,.,TGCGCCAGCAGCCCCTCCTCAGGGCCCTACAATGAGCAGTTCTTC,CASSPSSGPYNEQFF
TRBV5-1,few,TRBJ1-1,.,TGCGCCAGCAGCTTGGAAGGCAGGGGAGGGACTGAAGCTTTCTTT,CASSLEGRGGTEAFF
TRBV7-3,.,TRBJ1-2,.,TGTGCCAGCAGTCGTCCCGGGAATCCGGCAAATGGCTACACCTTC,CASSRPGNPANGYTF
TRBV5-1,.,TRBJ2-6,.,TGCGCCAGCAGCTTGTTGGCCTCTGGGGCCAACGTCCTGACTTTC,CASSLLASGANVLTF
TRBV28,once,TRBJ1-2,.,TGTGCCAGCAGTCCCCGGGAGGGGACTCGTGGCTACACCTTC,CASSPREGTRGYTF
TRBV12-5,few,TRBJ2-2,.,TGTGCTAGTGCCCAAACGGTTACCGGGGAGCTGTTTTTT,CASAQTVTGELFF
TRBV5-1,.,TRBJ1-1,.,TGCGCCAGCAGCATTGAGGTAGAAAATGAAGCTTTCTTT,CASSIEVENEAFF
TRBV29-1,.,TRBJ1-1,.,TGCAGCGTTGAAGGTCAGGGGACGGGCACTGAAGCTTTCTTT,CSVEGQGTGTEAFF
TRBV29-1,.,TRBJ1-2,.,TGCAGCGTGGAACCACAGGGAAACTATGGCTACACCTTC,CSVEPQGNYGYTF
TRBV6-5,few,TRBJ1-6,.,TGTGCCAGCAGTTACTCGAGCCGTATGGATTCACCCCTCCACTTT,CASSYSSRMDSPLHF
TRBV6-5,.,TRBJ1-1,.,TGTGCCATCAGCAGGGCAGGCTACACTGAAGCTTTCTTT,CAISRAGYTEAFF
TRBV10-3,.,TRBJ1-1,.,TGTGCCATCAGTGGACTTTGGGACACTGAAGCTTTCTTT,CAISGLWDTEAFF
TRBV18,.,TRBJ1-1,.,TGTGCCAGCTCACCGGTGACAGTGAACACTGAAGCTTTCTTT,CASSPVTVNTEAFF
TRBV30,.,TRBJ2-7,TRBD1,TGTGCCTGGAGTAAGGACAGGGACCAGTACTTC,CAWSKDRDQYF
TRBV30,once,TRBJ1-5,TRBD1,TGTGCCTGGAGTGGGGGACAGGGAGGATATCAGCCCCAGCATTTT,CAWSGGQGGYQPQHF
TRBV4-1,.,TRBJ2-7,.,TGCGCCAGCAGCCAATCGTGGGGGGACAGCTACGAGCAGTACTTC,CASSQSWGDSYEQYF
TRBV18,.,TRBJ1-5,TRBD1,TGTGCCAGCTCGCCGGGACAGAATCAGCCCCAGCATTTT,CASSPGQNQPQHF
TRBV7-3,.,TRBJ1-1,.,TGTGCCAGCAGCTTAAGCCACCAGGTCACTGAAGCTTTCTTT,CASSLSHQVTEAFF
TRBV7-7,once,TRBJ2-2,.,TGTGCCAGCAGCTTAGCTCCAATGGGGGGGGCTTCCACCGGGGAGCTGTTTTTT,CASSLAPMGGASTGELFF
TRBV5-1,once,TRBJ2-3,TRBD1,TGCGCCTCAAACCAGGGGCAGGGGGCATTAGTAGATACGCAGTATTTT,CASNQGQGALVDTQYF
TRBV18,.,TRBJ1-3,.,TGTGCCACCGGGGGGGGCGAACCTCACTCTGGAAACACCATATATTTT,CATGGGEPHSGNTIYF
TRBV6-6,.,TRBJ2-7,TRBD1,TGTGCCAGCAGTCGACCGGGACAGGGGGCCTACGAGCAGTACTTC,CASSRPGQGAYEQYF
TRBV19,few,TRBJ1-2,.,TGTGCCAGTAGCGCCGACAGGAACTATGGCTACACCTTC,CASSADRNYGYTF
TRBV13,.,TRBJ1-1,.,TGTGCCAGCAGCTTTAGGGGTAATGAAGCTTTCTTT,CASSFRGNEAFF
TRBV10-2,.,TRBJ1-2,TRBD1,TGCGCCAGCAGTGATGGGGACAGGGTCTATGGCTACACCTTC,CASSDGDRVYGYTF
TRBV9,.,TRBJ2-1,TRBD2,TGTGCCAGCAGCGTAGGCGGGGGGCTCAATGAGCAGTTCTTC,CASSVGGGLNEQFF
TRBV27,.,TRBJ2-5,TRBD1,TGTGCCAGCAGTTTGAGGGGGCAGACTAAGAAAGAGACCCAGTACTTC,CASSLRGQTKKETQYF
TRBV6-1,.,TRBJ2-3,.,TGTGCCAGCAGTGAAAGGGGGACCCCAGATACGCAGTATTTT,CASSERGTPDTQYF
TRBV9,once,TRBJ2-2,TRBD1,TGTGCCAGCAGCCCCGCGGCAGGGGGCATCGGGGAGCTGTTTTTT,CASSPAAGGIGELFF
TRBV6-5,.,TRBJ2-1,TRBD1,TGTGCCAGCAGCCTCATGTGGACAGGATCCAATGAGCAGTTCTTC,CASSLMWTGSNEQFF
TRBV7-2,.,TRBJ1-5,TRBD1,TGTGCCAGCAGCTTAGTAAGGGACAGACCCCAGCATTTT,CASSLVRDRPQHF